The T cell receptor (beta chain) under discussion was sequenced for a study of blood T cell repertoires in COVID-19. Study as a whole: T cells, B-cell-depleted T cells, or PBMCs supplied cDNA or gDNA.

This clone has a handful of counts. Source study methods: From reference gene primer amplification, estimates of nucleated cell counts were derived. Sequencing used immunoSEQ multiplex PCR; TCRdb keeps in-frame clones, though not all of them. V, J and clone size were drawn from that table, and D and trimming were deduced from the DNA. The sample consists of about 190,000 clones, 84% of them appearing once. The germline gives CDR1 SGHRS, CDR2 YFSETQ. This CDR3 contains 16 residues. V lost 0 bases and J 3 bases, leaving 12 bases between the germline ends. Each participant's cohort was designated according to participant-reported clinical history. The recovered donors of Cohort 3 showed two negative PCRs, clearance, or symptom resolution.

This chain joins TRBV5-1 and TRBJ1-4; D may be TRBD1 (5 bases). This sequence originates from a woman under 40 who had recovered from COVID-19. The sequencing input was PBMCs or T cells enriched from blood (not recorded which). The CDR3 DNA sequence: TGCGCCAGCAGCTTGGGGCACCAACAGGCTAATGAAAAACTGTTTTTT. Protein: CASSLGHQQANEKLFF.